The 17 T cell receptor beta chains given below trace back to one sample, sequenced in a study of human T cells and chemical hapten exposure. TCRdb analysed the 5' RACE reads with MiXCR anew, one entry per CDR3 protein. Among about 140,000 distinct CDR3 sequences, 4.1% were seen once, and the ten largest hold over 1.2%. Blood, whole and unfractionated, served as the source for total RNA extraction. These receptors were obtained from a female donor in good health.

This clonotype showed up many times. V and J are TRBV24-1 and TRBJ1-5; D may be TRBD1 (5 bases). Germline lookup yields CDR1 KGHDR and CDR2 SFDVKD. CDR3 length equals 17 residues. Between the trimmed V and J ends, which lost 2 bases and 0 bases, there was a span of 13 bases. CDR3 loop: CATSDSWTPNSNQPQHF. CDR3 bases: TGTGCCACCAGTGATTCTTGGACACCGAATAGCAATCAGCCCCAGCATTTT.

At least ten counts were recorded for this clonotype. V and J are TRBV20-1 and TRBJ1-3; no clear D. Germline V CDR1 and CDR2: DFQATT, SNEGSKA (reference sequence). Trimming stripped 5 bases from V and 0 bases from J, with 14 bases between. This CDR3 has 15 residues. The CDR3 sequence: CSAEREPASGNTIYF. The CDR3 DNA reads TGCAGTGCTGAGAGAGAACCGGCCTCTGGAAACACCATATATTTT.

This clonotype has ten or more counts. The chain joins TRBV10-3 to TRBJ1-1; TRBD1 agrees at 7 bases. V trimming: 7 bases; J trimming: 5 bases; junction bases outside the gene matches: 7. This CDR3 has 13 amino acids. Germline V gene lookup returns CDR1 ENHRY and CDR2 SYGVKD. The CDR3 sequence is CAINEDRETEAFF. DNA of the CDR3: TGTGCCATCAATGAAGACAGGGAAACTGAAGCTTTCTTT.

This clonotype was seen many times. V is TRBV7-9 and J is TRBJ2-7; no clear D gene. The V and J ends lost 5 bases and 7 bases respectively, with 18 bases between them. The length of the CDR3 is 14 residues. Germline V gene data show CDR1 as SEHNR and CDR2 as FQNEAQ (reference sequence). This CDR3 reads CASSPRVASGEQYF. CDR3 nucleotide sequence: TGTGCCAGCAGCCCACGGGTTGCGTCTGGGGAGCAGTACTTC. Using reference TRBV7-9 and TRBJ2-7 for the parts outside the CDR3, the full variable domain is DTGVSQNPRHKITKRGQNVTFRCDPISEHNRLYWYRQTLGQGPEFLTYFQNEAQLEKSRLLSDRFSAERPKGSFSTLEIQRTEQGDSAMYLCASSPRVASGEQYFGPGTRLTVT.

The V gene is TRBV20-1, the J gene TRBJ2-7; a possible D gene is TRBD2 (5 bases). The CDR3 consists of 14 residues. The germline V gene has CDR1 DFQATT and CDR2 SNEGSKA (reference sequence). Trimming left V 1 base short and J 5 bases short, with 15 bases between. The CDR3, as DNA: TGCAGTGCTAGAGTTCCGGCCAGGAGGAACGAGCAGTACTTC. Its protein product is CSARVPARRNEQYF.

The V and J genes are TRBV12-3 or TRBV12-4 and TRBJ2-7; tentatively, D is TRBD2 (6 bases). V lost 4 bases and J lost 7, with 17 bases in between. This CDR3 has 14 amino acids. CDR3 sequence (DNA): TGTGCCAGCAGTTATACGGAGCGGGCGGGGGAGCAGTACTTC. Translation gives CASSYTERAGEQYF.

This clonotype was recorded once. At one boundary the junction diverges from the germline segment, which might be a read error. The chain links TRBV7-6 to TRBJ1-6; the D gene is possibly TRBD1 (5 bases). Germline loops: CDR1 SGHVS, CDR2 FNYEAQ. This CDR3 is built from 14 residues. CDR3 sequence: CASRTGGSNSPLNF. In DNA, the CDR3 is TGTGCCAGCAGAACGGGGGGGAGTAATTCACCCCTCAACTTT.

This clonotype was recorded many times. CDR3 loop: CATSDLLRGSSNQPQHF. DNA of the CDR3: TGTGCCACCAGTGATTTGCTTAGGGGAAGTAGCAATCAGCCCCAGCATTTT. This chain links TRBV24-1 with TRBJ1-5; D possibly corresponds to TRBD1 (5 bases). Germline values: CDR1 KGHDR, CDR2 SFDVKD. CDR3 size: 17 residues. Between the trimmed V and J ends, which lost 0 bases and 0 bases, there was a span of 11 bases.

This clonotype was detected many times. The DNA for the CDR3 is TGCAGTGCGAGCTCGTCCTACGAGCAGTACTTC. It specifies CSASSSYEQYF. The chain combines TRBV20-1 with TRBJ2-7; no clear D. The CDR3 consists of 11 residues. From germline, CDR1 is DFQATT and CDR2 SNEGSKA (reference sequence). Trimming took off 6 bases at V and 1 base at J, with 7 bases between the two ends.

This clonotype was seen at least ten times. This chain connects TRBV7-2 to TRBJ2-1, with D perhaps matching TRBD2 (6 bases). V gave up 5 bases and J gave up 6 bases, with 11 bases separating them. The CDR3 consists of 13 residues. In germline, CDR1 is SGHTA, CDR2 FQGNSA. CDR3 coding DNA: TGTGCCAGCAGCCTCGGGGGTCCCAATGAGCAGTTCTTC. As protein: CASSLGGPNEQFF. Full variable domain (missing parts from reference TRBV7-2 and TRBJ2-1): GAGVSQSPSNKVTEKGKDVELRCDPISGHTALYWYRQSLGQGLEFLIYFQGNSAPDKSGLPSDRFSAERTGGSVSTLTIQRTQQEDSAVYLCASSLGGPNEQFFGPGTRLTVL.

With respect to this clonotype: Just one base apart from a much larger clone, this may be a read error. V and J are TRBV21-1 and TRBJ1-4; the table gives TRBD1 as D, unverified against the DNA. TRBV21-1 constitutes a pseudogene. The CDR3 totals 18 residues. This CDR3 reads CASSVPGSGGLTNEKLFF. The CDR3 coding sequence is TGTGCCAGCAGCGTCCCGGGGTCAGGGGGCTTGACTAATGAAAAACTGTTTTTT.

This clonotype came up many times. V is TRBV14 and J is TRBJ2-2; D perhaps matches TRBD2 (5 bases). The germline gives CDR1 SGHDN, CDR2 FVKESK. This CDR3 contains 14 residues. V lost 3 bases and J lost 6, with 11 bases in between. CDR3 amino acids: CASSHGLRPGELFF. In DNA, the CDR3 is TGTGCCAGCAGCCACGGACTCCGTCCCGGGGAGCTGTTTTTT.

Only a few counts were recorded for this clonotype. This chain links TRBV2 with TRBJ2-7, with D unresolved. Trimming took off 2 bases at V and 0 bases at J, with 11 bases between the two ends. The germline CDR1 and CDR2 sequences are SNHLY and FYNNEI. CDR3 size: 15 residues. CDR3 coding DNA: TGTGCCAGCAGTGAATCGATGAGCACCTCCTACGAGCAGTACTTC. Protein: CASSESMSTSYEQYF.

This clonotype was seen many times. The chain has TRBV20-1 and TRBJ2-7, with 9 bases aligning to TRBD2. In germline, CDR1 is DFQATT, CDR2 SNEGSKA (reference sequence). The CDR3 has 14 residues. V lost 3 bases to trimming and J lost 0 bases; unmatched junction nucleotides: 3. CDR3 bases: TGCAGTGCTAGGGATAGCGGGGGCTCCTACGAGCAGTACTTC. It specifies CSARDSGGSYEQYF.

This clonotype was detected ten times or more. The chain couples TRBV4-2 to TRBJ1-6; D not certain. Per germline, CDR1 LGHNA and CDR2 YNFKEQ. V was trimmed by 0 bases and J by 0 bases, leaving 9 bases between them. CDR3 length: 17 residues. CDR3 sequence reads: CASSQDKDSSYNSPLHF. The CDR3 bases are TGTGCCAGCAGCCAAGATAAGGATAGCTCCTATAATTCACCCCTCCACTTT.

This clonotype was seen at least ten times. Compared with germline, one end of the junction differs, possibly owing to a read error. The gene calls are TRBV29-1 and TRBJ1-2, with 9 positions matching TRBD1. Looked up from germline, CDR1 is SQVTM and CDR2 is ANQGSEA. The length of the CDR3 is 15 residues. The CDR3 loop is CSVEGDRGKNYGYTF. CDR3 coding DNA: TGCAGCGTGGAAGGCGACAGGGGGAAGAACTATGGCTACACCTTC.

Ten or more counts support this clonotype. DNA for the CDR3: TGTGCCAGTAGTAGGGTCACAGATACGCAGTATTTT. Its protein is CASSRVTDTQYF. The chain joins TRBV19 to TRBJ2-3, with unresolved D. In germline, CDR1 is LNHDA, CDR2 SQIVND (reference sequence). V lost 4 bases, J lost 2 bases, and 4 bases lay in between. CDR3 length: 12 amino acids.